The 20 T cell receptor beta chains below come from one sample, sequenced in a study of siplizumab effects on memory and regulatory T cells. Produced via immunoSEQ multiplex PCR; TCRdb's table is partial and in-frame only. The top ten clones hold around 11% of a sample with approximately 100,000 clones, about nine tenths of them seen once. Sequences were obtained from non-Treg CD4+ T cells sorted from blood. The receptors shown here come from a human donor in good health.

The chain is built from TRBV5-6 and TRBJ1-5; D may be TRBD1 (5 bases). V gave up 1 base and J gave up 7 bases, with 9 bases separating them. Germline CDR1 SGHDT, CDR2 YYEEEE. This CDR3 has 13 amino acids. The CDR3 region is CASSLKAGQPQHF. DNA of the CDR3: TGTGCCAGCAGCTTGAAGGCAGGGCAGCCCCAGCATTTT.

The V call is TRBV10-1, the J call TRBJ2-5; D unclear. The CDR3 extends over 14 amino acids. Germline V gene sequence: CDR1 WNHNN, CDR2 SYGVQD (reference sequence). V lost 4 bases and J lost 5, with 14 bases in between. The CDR3 DNA is TGCGCCAGCAGTGCGTCCCCGAGACCGGAGACCCAGTACTTC. It specifies CASSASPRPETQYF.

The chain couples TRBV12-5 to TRBJ1-1; 9 positions match TRBD1. Germline values: CDR1 LGHNT, CDR2 FRNRAP. The trim removed 2 bases at V and 5 bases at J, leaving 3 bases unmatched. The CDR3 has 14 amino acids. DNA for the CDR3: TGTGCTAGTGGTTTGTCAGGGACAGGGACTGAAGCTTTCTTT. It encodes CASGLSGTGTEAFF.

J is TRBJ2-7 and V is TRBV5-1; D is undetermined. Per the germline V gene, CDR1 is SGHRS and CDR2 is YFSETQ. CDR3 length: 14 residues. The germline V and J ends were trimmed by 0 bases and 7 bases, with 14 bases remaining between them. CDR3 nucleotide sequence: TGCGCCAGCAGCTTGGCCTCCCTCTTTTATGAGCAGTACTTC. Protein sequence: CASSLASLFYEQYF.

This clone was recorded only once. The chain couples TRBV7-8 to TRBJ2-7, with a weak D call TRBD1 (6 bases). The CDR3 consists of 12 residues. With 6 bases removed from V and 4 bases from J, the gap between germline ends came to 10 bases. The germline V gene has CDR1 SGHVS and CDR2 FQNEAQ. For the CDR3, the DNA is TGTGCCAGCAGTCGTCAGGGGTACGAGCAGTACTTC. Its translation is CASSRQGYEQYF.

The chain joins TRBV4-2 to TRBJ2-3; D is ambiguous. CDR3 length equals 16 residues. Germline lookup yields CDR1 LGHNA and CDR2 YNFKEQ. V lost 0 bases and J 1 base, leaving 11 bases between the germline ends. The CDR3 nucleotides read TGTGCCAGCAGCCAAGAGATCCGCTCCCGCACAGATACGCAGTATTTT. Residues: CASSQEIRSRTDTQYF.

The rearrangement links TRBV20-1 to TRBJ1-1; weak D call: TRBD1 (5 bases). The V and J ends lost 7 bases and 3 bases respectively, with 9 bases between them. This CDR3 has 11 residues. Germline V CDR1 and CDR2: DFQATT, SNEGSKA (reference sequence). CDR3 sequence (DNA): TGCAGTGGACAGACCTACACTGAAGCTTTCTTT. Amino acids: CSGQTYTEAFF.

This chain joins TRBV5-4 and TRBJ2-1; tentatively, D is TRBD2 (5 bases). Trimming removed 3 bases from V and 10 bases from J, with 17 bases in between. This CDR3 is 14 amino acids long. Germline V gives CDR1 SGHNT, CDR2 YYREEE (reference sequence). The DNA for the CDR3 is TGTGCCAGCAGCTCAGTTTTAATGAGCGGAGAGCAGTTCTTC. It translates to CASSSVLMSGEQFF.

As concerns this clone: The germline gene is not matched at one end of the junction; a read error may be the cause. This sample also contains other DNA sequences that code for the same CDR3. CDR3 coding DNA: TGTGCCAGCAGCCTAGCCCCAAGACAGGGATCAGATAGCTATGGCTACACCTTC. Translated, it gives CASSLAPRQGSDSYGYTF. J is TRBJ1-2 and V is TRBV7-9, with TRBD1 identical over 7 bases. Germline CDR1 and CDR2: SEHNR and FQNEAQ (reference sequence). The CDR3 contains 18 residues.

The chain couples TRBV5-5 to TRBJ2-6, with a possible D match to TRBD2 (6 bases). Germline CDR1 SGHKS, CDR2 YYEKEE (reference sequence). The CDR3 loop spans 17 amino acids. Trimming cost V 4 bases and J 0 bases, with 14 bases left between them. CDR3 in DNA: TGTGCCAGCAGCACCCTGGGGGGTAGCTCTGGGGCCAACGTCCTGACTTTC. Protein sequence: CASSTLGGSSGANVLTF.

J is TRBJ1-6 and V is TRBV5-1, with D unresolved. Per germline, CDR1 SGHRS and CDR2 YFSETQ. Trimming removed 4 bases at V and 6 bases at J, with 17 bases between. The CDR3 totals 16 residues. The DNA of the CDR3 is TGCGCCAGCAGCATCTTCGATAGGCAGACTAATTCACCCCTCCACTTT. It translates to CASSIFDRQTNSPLHF.

The genes are TRBV5-4 and TRBJ2-7; 9 bases match TRBD1. Germline V gives CDR1 SGHNT, CDR2 YYREEE (reference sequence). The V gene end was trimmed by 4 bases and the J gene end by 0 bases; junction bases not matched to a gene: 5. The CDR3 runs to 15 residues. The CDR3 bases are TGTGCCAGCAGCCCCCGGGACAGGGTCTCCTACGAGCAGTACTTC. Protein sequence: CASSPRDRVSYEQYF.

CDR3 loop: CASSYGTGDSNQPQHF. CDR3 coding DNA: TGTGCCAGCAGTTACGGGACAGGAGATAGCAATCAGCCCCAGCATTTT. This chain joins TRBV6-6 and TRBJ1-5; 8 bases align to TRBD1. The J segment lost 0 bases and the V segment lost 2 bases, leaving 3 bases of the junction unmatched. This CDR3 has 16 amino acids. CDR1 is MNHNY and CDR2 is SVGAGI in the germline V gene (reference sequence).

J is TRBJ2-1 and V is TRBV4-3; 7 bases align to TRBD1. V dropped 4 bases and J dropped 5; count of bases not matched to a gene: 11. Germline-derived CDR1 and CDR2 are LGHNA and YSLEER. The CDR3 is made up of 16 amino acids. The CDR3 coding sequence is TGCGCCAGCAGCCCGAGCGAGGACAGGCTCCACAATGAGCAGTTCTTC. Residues: CASSPSEDRLHNEQFF.

V gene TRBV15 combines with J gene TRBJ1-4; the D is unclear. Germline CDR1 LNHNV, CDR2 YYDKDF (reference sequence). The CDR3 has 13 amino acids. V was clipped by 0 bases and J by 8 bases, with 7 bases between them. The CDR3 protein is CATSRDRVEKLFF. For the CDR3, the DNA is TGTGCCACCAGCAGAGATCGTGTAGAAAAACTGTTTTTT.

This clone was recorded only once. J is TRBJ2-6 and V is TRBV10-3; TRBD2 might be the D (6 bases). Trimming took 6 bases from V and 3 from J, leaving 18 bases between them. Per germline, CDR1 ENHRY and CDR2 SYGVKD. The CDR3 is 17 amino acids. CDR3 nucleotides: TGTGCCATCAGCCCGGTCGGGGACTTAGTTGGGGCCAACGTCCTGACTTTC. This gives the protein CAISPVGDLVGANVLTF.

This rearrangement joins TRBV9 to TRBJ2-3; D is perhaps TRBD1 or TRBD2 (6 bases each). The ends were cut back, 4 bases at V and 5 bases at J, with 14 bases in the middle. The CDR3 sequence is 14 residues long. The germline V gene encodes CDR1 SGDLS and CDR2 YYNGEE. The CDR3 region has the DNA TGTGCCAGCAGCCTAGGAGGGGGGATAGATACGCAGTATTTT. Translating gives CASSLGGGIDTQYF.

The gene calls are TRBV5-8 and TRBJ2-2; D is perhaps TRBD2 (5 bases). The CDR3 totals 16 residues. Germline lookup yields CDR1 SGHTS and CDR2 YDEGEE. V lost 4 bases, J lost 1 base, and 14 bases lay in between. The CDR3 loop is CASSPWGALNTGELFF. The CDR3 nucleotides are TGTGCCAGCAGCCCATGGGGAGCGCTGAACACCGGGGAGCTGTTTTTT.

This clone was seen a few times. Other DNA sequences in this sample translate to the same CDR3. The chain uses TRBV6-6 and TRBJ1-1; possibly TRBD1 for D (5 bases). The CDR3 length is 14 residues. Trimming took 3 bases from V and 0 from J, leaving 8 bases between them. The germline V gene has CDR1 MNHNY and CDR2 SVGAGI (reference sequence). CDR3 protein: CASSYGGMNTEAFF. The CDR3 DNA sequence: TGTGCCAGCAGTTATGGGGGGATGAACACTGAAGCTTTCTTT.

This clone was recorded only once. The rearrangement links TRBV5-1 to TRBJ2-4, with D possibly TRBD1 on 5 matching bases. Germline CDR1 is SGHRS and CDR2 is YFSETQ. The length of the CDR3 is 14 residues. Trimming removed 2 bases from V and 7 bases from J, with 13 bases in between. The CDR3 protein is CASSLAQGSNIQYF. The CDR3 region has the DNA TGCGCCAGCAGCTTAGCCCAGGGCTCGAACATTCAGTACTTC.